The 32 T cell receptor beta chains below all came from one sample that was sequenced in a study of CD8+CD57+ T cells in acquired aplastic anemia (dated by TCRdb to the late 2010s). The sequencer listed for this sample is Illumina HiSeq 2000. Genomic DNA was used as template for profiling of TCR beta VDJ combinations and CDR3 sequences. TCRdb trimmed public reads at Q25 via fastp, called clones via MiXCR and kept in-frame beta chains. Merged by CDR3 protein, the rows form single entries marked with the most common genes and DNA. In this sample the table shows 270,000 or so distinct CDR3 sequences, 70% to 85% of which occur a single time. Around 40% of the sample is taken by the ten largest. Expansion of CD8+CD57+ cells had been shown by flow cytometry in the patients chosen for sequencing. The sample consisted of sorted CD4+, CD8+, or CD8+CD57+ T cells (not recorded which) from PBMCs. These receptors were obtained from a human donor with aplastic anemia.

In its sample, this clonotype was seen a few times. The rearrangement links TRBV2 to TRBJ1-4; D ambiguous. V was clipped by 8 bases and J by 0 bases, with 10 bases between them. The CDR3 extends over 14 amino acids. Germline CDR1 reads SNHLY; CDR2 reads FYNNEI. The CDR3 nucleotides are TGTGCCAGCCGAAAAGGAACAACTAATGAAAAACTGTTTTTT. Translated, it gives CASRKGTTNEKLFF.

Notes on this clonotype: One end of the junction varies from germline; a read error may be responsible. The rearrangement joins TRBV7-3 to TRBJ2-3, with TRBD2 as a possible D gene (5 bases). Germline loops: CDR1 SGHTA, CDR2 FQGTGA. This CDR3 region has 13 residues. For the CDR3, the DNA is TGTGCCAGCGGCGACGCGGGCACAAACGATACGCAGTTT. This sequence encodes CASGDAGTNDTQF.

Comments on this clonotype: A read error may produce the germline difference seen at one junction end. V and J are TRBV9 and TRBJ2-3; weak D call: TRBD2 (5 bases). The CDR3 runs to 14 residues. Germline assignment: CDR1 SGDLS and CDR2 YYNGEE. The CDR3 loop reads CASSVGGDGYTFDF. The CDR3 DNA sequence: TGTGCCAGCAGCGTAGGGGGAGATGGCTACACGTTCGATTTT.

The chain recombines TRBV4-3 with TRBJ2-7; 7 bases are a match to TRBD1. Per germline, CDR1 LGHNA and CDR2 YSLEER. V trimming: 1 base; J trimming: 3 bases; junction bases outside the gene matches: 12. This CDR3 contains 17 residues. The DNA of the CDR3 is TGCGCCAGCAGCCAAGGGGTAGGGGGCGGTCCCAACTACGAGCAGTACGTC. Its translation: CASSQGVGGGPNYEQYV.

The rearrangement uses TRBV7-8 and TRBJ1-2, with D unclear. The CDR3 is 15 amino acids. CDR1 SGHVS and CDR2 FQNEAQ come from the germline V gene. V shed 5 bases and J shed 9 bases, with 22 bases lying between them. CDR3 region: CASSAASGSHFRYTF. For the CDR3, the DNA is TGTGCCAGCAGCGCAGCATCTGGGTCACACTTTCGCTACACCTTC. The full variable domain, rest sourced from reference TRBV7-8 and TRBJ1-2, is GAGVSQSPRYKVAKRGQDVALRCDPISGHVSLFWYQQALGQGPEFLTYFQNEAQLDKSGLPSDRFFAERPEGSVSTLKIQRTQQEDSAVYLCASSAASGSHFRYTFGSGTRLTVV.

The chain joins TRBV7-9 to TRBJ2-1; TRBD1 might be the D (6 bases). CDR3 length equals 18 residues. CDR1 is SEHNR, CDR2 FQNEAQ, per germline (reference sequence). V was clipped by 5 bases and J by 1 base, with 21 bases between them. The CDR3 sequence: CASSPQGWDLGSYNEQFF. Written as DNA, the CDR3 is TGTGCCAGCAGCCCACAGGGTTGGGATCTCGGGTCCTACAATGAGCAGTTCTTC.

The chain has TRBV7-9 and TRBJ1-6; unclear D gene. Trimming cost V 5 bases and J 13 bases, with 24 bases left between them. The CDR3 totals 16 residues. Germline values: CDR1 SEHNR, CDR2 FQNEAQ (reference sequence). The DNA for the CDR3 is TGTGCCAGCAGCCCCCCCCCGGGCTGGGCTAGCGGGCCCCTCCACTTT. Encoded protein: CASSPPPGWASGPLHF.

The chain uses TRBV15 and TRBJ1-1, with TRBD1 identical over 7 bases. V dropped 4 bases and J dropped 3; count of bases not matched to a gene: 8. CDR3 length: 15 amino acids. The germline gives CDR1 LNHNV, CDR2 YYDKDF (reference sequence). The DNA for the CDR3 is TGTGCCACCAGCATAGATCTTACAGGGGACACTGAAGCTTTCTTT. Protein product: CATSIDLTGDTEAFF.

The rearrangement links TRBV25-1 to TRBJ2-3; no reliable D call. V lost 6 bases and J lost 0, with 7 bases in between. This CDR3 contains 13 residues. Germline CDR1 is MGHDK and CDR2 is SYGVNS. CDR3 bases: TGTGCCAGCAGGGCAGACAGCACAGATACGCAGTATTTT. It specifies CASRADSTDTQYF.

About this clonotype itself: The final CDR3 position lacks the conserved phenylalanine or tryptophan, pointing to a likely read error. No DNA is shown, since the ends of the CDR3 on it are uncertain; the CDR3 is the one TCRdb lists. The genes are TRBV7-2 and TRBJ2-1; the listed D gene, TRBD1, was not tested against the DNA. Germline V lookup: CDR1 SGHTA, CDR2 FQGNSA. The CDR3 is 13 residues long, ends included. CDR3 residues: CASSLSQGAKRYT.

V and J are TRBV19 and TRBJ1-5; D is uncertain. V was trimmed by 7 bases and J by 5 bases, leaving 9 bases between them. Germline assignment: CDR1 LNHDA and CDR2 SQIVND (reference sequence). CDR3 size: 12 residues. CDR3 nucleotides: TGTGCCAGTACCGCCGGATATCAGCCCCAGCATTTT. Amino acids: CASTAGYQPQHF.

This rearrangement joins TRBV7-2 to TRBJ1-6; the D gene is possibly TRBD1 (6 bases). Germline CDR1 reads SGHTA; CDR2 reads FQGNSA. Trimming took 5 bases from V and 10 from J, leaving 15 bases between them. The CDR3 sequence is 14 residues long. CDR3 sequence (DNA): TGTGCCAGCAGCCTCCGACAGGATGGGTCACCCCTCCACTTT. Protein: CASSLRQDGSPLHF. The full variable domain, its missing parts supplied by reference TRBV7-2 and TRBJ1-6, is GAGVSQSPSNKVTEKGKDVELRCDPISGHTALYWYRQSLGQGLEFLIYFQGNSAPDKSGLPSDRFSAERTGGSVSTLTIQRTQQEDSAVYLCASSLRQDGSPLHFGNGTRLTVT.

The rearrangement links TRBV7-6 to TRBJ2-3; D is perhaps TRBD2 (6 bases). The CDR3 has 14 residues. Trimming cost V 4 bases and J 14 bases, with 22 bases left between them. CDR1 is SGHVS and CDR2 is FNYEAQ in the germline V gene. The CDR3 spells CASSSEGGPAALYF. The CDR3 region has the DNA TGTGCCAGCAGCTCAGAGGGAGGTCCTGCTGCGCTGTATTTT.

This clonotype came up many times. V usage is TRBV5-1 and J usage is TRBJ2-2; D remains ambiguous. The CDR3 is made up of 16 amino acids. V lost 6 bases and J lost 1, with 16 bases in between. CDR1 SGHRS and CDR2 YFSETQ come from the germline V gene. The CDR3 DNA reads TGCGCCAGCACATCTCCCTATTTACTGAACACCGGGGAGCTGTTTTTT. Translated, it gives CASTSPYLLNTGELFF.

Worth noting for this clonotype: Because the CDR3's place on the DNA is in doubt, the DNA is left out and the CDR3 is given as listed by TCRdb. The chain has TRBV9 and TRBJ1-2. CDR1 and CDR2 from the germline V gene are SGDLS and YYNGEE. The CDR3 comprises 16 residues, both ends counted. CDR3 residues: CASSAPGKVQYFGYTF.

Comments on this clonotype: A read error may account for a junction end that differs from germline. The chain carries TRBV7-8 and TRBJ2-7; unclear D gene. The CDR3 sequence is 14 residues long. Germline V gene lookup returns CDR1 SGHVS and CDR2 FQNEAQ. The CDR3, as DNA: TGTGCCAGCAGCTTTCATCCAGACGGCCAAGAGCTGTACTTC. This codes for CASSFHPDGQELYF.

CDR3 coding DNA: TGTGCCAGCAGCTTTGAGGGAGGCGGCGCAGCGCAGTATTACGAGCAGTACGTC. Translation: CASSFEGGGAAQYYEQYV. The chain carries TRBV7-8 and TRBJ2-7, with D possibly being TRBD2 (6 bases). CDR3 length: 18 amino acids. Deletions cut 3 bases from V and 4 bases from J, with 25 bases between. Looked up from germline, CDR1 is SGHVS and CDR2 is FQNEAQ.

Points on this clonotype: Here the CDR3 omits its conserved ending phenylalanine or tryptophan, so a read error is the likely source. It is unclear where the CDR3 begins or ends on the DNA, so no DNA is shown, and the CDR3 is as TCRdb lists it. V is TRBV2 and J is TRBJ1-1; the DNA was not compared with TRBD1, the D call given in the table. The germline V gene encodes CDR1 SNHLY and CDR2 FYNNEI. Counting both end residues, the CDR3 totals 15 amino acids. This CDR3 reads CASSLAYRNQPQHFG.

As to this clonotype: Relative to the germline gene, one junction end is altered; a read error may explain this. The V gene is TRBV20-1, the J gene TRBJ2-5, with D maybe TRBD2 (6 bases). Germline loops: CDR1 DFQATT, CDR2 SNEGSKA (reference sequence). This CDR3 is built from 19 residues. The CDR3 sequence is CSARDTDNGGATRHETQYF. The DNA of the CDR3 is TGCAGCGCTAGAGACACAGACAACGGAGGGGCCACGCGGCACGAGACCCAGTACTTC.

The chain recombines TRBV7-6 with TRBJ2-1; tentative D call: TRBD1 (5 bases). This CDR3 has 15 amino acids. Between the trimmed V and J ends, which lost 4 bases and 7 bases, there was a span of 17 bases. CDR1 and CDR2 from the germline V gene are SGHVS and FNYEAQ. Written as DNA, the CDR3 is TGTGCCAGCAGCTCGGCCCAGGGTGCAACTAATGAGCAGTTCTTC. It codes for CASSSAQGATNEQFF.

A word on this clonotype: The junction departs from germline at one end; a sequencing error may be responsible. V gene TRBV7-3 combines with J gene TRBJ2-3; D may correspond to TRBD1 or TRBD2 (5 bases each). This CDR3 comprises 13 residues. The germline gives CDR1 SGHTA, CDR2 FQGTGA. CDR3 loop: CASGRRGNAVQYF. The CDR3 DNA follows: TGTGCCAGCGGAAGACGGGGCAACGCCGTGCAGTACTTT.

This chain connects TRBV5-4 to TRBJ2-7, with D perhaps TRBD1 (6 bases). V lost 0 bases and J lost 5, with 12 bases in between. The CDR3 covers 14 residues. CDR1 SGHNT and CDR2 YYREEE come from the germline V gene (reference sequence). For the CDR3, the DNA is TGTGCCAGCAGCTTGGGCAGGGGTCCTAACGAGCAGTACTTC. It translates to CASSLGRGPNEQYF.

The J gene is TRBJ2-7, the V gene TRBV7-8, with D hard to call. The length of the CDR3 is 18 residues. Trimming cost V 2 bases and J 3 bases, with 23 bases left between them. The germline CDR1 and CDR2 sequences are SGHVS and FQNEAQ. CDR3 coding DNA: TGTGCCAGCAGCTTACAGGCAGACGCCACAGCGCAGTACTACGAGCAGTACGTC. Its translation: CASSLQADATAQYYEQYV.

The CDR3 region has the DNA TGTGCCAGCAGCTTTCATCCAGACGGGACAGCCCTTCTCCTGACTTTC. Protein product: CASSFHPDGTALLLTF. This chain connects TRBV7-2 to TRBJ2-6; 7 nucleotides match TRBD1. Trimming at V came to 3 bases and at J to 14 bases, leaving 16 bases not matched to a gene. Germline assignment: CDR1 SGHTA and CDR2 FQGNSA. CDR3 size: 16 residues.

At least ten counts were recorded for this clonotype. CDR3 nucleotide sequence: TGCGCCAGCAGCCAGCAGGTGAGCGGAAACTCCTACAATGAGCAGTTCTTC. As protein: CASSQQVSGNSYNEQFF. The chain uses TRBV4-3 and TRBJ2-1, with a possible D match to TRBD2 (5 bases). Germline V gene lookup returns CDR1 LGHNA and CDR2 YSLEER. Trimming removed 3 bases from V and 0 bases from J, with 15 bases in between. This CDR3 has 17 amino acids.

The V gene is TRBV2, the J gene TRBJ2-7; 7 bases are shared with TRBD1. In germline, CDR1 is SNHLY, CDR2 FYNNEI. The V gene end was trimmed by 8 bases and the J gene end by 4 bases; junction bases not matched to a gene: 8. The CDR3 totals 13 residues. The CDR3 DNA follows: TGTGCCAGCGACACAGGGGTTATATACGAGCAGTACTTC. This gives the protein CASDTGVIYEQYF. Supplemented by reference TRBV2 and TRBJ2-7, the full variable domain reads EPEVTQTPSHQVTQMGQEVILRCVPISNHLYFYWYRQILGQKVEFLVSFYNNEISEKSEIFDDQFSVERPDGSNFTLKIRSTKLEDSAMYFCASDTGVIYEQYFGPGTRLTVT.

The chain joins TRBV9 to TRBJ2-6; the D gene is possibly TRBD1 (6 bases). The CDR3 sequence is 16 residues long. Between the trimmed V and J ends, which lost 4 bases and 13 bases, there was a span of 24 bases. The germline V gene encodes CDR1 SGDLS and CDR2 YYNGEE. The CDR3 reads CASSLDLTGNTEVLTF. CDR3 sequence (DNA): TGTGCCAGCAGCTTAGATCTTACAGGGAACACTGAAGTCCTGACTTTC.

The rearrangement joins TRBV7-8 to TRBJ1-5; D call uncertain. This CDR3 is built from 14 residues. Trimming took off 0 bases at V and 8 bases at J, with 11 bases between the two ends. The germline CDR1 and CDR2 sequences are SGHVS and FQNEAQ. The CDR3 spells CASSLAEGNEPQHF. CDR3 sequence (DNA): TGTGCCAGCAGCTTAGCTGAAGGCAACGAGCCCCAGCATTTT.

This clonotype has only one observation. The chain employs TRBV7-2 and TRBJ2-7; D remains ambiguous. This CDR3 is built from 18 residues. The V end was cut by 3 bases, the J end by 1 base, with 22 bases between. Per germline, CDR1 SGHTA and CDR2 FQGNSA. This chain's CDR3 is CASSFHPGPTAHSYEQYV. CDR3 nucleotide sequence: TGTGCCAGCAGCTTTCATCCAGGTCCCACAGCCCATTCCTACGAGCAGTACGTC.

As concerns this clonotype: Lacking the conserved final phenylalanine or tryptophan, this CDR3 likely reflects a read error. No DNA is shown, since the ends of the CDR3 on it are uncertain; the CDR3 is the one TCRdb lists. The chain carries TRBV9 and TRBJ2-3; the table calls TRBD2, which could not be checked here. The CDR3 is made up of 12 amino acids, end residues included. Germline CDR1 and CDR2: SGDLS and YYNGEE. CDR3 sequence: CASSVGGESTDT.

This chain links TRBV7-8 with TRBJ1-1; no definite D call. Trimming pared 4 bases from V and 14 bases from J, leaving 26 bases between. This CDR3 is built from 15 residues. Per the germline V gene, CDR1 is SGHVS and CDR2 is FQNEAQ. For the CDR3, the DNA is TGTGCCAGCAGCTCAGGTGCGGGCGTCACAGATACACCGTTCTTT. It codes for CASSSGAGVTDTPFF.

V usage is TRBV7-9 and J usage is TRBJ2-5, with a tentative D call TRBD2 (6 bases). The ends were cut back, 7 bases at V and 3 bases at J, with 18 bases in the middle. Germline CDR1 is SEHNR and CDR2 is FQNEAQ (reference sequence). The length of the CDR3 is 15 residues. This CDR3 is CASKTREAEEETQYF. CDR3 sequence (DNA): TGTGCCAGCAAAACCAGGGAGGCAGAAGAAGAGACCCAGTACTTC.